Following are 21 T cell receptor beta chains from one sample sequenced in a study of blood T cell repertoires in COVID-19. Sequencing was performed with immunoSEQ multiplex PCR; in TCRdb, only in-frame clones are kept and a portion is missing. This sample carries nearly 200,000 clones, 70% to 85% of them seen once, and the ten largest clones take roughly 6.9%. Sequencing was performed on peripheral blood. Every receptor here comes from a human donor with acute or convalescent COVID-19. The donor label of this sample is uncertain.

The chain combines TRBV28 with TRBJ1-1; no clear D. This CDR3 comprises 12 residues. CDR1 is MDHEN and CDR2 is SYDVKM in the germline V gene. V was pared by 4 bases and J by 4 bases, with 7 bases between. As DNA, the CDR3 is TGTGCCAGCAGTTCGTCCGGCACTGAAGCTTTCTTT. Encoded protein: CASSSSGTEAFF. The complete variable domain, with remaining parts taken from reference TRBV28 and TRBJ1-1, reads DVKVTQSSRYLVKRTGEKVFLECVQDMDHENMFWYRQDPGLGLRLIYFSYDVKMKEKGDIPEGYSVSREKKERFSLILESASTNQTSMYLCASSSSGTEAFFGQGTRLTVV.

The rearrangement joins TRBV29-1 to TRBJ1-2, with D perhaps TRBD1 (6 bases). From germline, CDR1 is SQVTM and CDR2 ANQGSEA. Trimming stripped 0 bases from V and 8 bases from J, with 10 bases between. The CDR3 spans 12 residues. The CDR3 nucleotides read TGCAGCGTTGAAGAGGGGGCCGGAGGCTACACCTTC. Its translation: CSVEEGAGGYTF.

V is TRBV4-2 and J is TRBJ2-7; 10 bases map to TRBD2. There are 15 residues in the CDR3. Germline V gene sequence: CDR1 LGHNA, CDR2 YNFKEQ. The junction had 5 bases not matched to a gene; V was cut back by 3 bases and J by 3 bases. The CDR3 here is CASSQASGSVYEQYF. CDR3 DNA: TGTGCCAGCAGCCAGGCTAGCGGGAGTGTCTACGAGCAGTACTTC.

This clone was detected a few times. The junction differs from germline at one of its ends, possibly a read error. The chain employs TRBV5-1 and TRBJ2-1, with D hard to call. Germline V CDR1 and CDR2: SGHRS, YFSETQ. This CDR3 has 14 amino acids. The CDR3 sequence is CASSETTFMPREVF. CDR3 nucleotides: TGCGCCAGCAGCGAAACCACATTCATGCCTCGAGAGGTCTTC.

In regard to this clone: Different DNA sequences within this sample yield the same CDR3. J is TRBJ1-2 and V is TRBV5-1, with TRBD1 matching over 8 bases. Per the germline V gene, CDR1 is SGHRS and CDR2 is YFSETQ. This CDR3 region has 13 residues. J lost 4 bases, V lost 3 bases, and 2 bases had no gene match. The CDR3 spells CASSSGQGYGYTF. In DNA, the CDR3 is TGCGCCAGCAGCTCCGGACAGGGCTATGGCTACACCTTC.

V is TRBV6-5 and J is TRBJ1-1; tentative D call: TRBD1 (6 bases). Germline CDR1 MNHEY, CDR2 SVGAGI. V lost 4 bases to trimming and J lost 6 bases, with 15 bases between them. The CDR3 contains 14 residues. The CDR3 is CASSSDSIIAEAFF. As DNA, the CDR3 is TGTGCCAGCAGTTCGGACAGTATCATCGCTGAAGCTTTCTTT.

This clone has just one count. The genes are TRBV19 and TRBJ1-1; D possibly corresponds to TRBD1 (6 bases). This CDR3 is 15 amino acids long. V gave up 6 bases and J gave up 4 bases, with 18 bases separating them. CDR1 LNHDA and CDR2 SQIVND come from the germline V gene (reference sequence). CDR3 amino acids: CASSTFGGPSTEAFF. CDR3 nucleotides: TGTGCCAGTAGCACCTTCGGGGGGCCGAGCACTGAAGCTTTCTTT.

V usage is TRBV6-5 and J usage is TRBJ1-1, with D unresolved. The germline CDR1 and CDR2 sequences are MNHEY and SVGAGI. V lost 0 bases to trimming and J lost 6 bases, with 8 bases between them. The CDR3 runs 13 residues. CDR3 in amino acids: CASSYSSGPEAFF. In DNA, the CDR3 is TGTGCCAGCAGTTACTCGAGCGGTCCTGAAGCTTTCTTT.

This clone was recorded once. The rearrangement joins TRBV5-1 to TRBJ1-1; the match to TRBD1 covers 7 bases. Per the germline V gene, CDR1 is SGHRS and CDR2 is YFSETQ. The CDR3 consists of 14 residues. The V segment lost 0 bases and the J segment 7 bases; nucleotides outside the gene matches: 6. The CDR3 spells CASSLDRGSSEAFF. For the CDR3, the DNA is TGCGCCAGCAGCTTGGACAGGGGTAGTAGTGAAGCTTTCTTT.

This chain connects TRBV9 to TRBJ2-3; 8 bases fit TRBD1. This CDR3 spans 15 amino acids. V lost 0 bases and J lost 4; bases outside the gene matches: 4. Germline V gives CDR1 SGDLS, CDR2 YYNGEE. In nucleotides, the CDR3 is TGTGCCAGCAGCGTAGTAGACAGGGGACCAGATACGCAGTATTTT. Its translation: CASSVVDRGPDTQYF.

The chain links TRBV6-5 to TRBJ2-5; 8 nucleotides align to TRBD2. This CDR3 has 14 residues. J gave up 7 bases and V 4 bases, and 8 bases lay outside the gene matches. Germline V gives CDR1 MNHEY, CDR2 SVGAGI. The CDR3 DNA sequence: TGTGCCAGCAGTTCCCCCGGACTAGCAGGGACCCAGTACTTC. Translating it yields CASSSPGLAGTQYF.

This rearrangement joins TRBV27 to TRBJ1-5; 8 bases fit TRBD1. In germline, CDR1 is MNHEY, CDR2 SMNVEV (reference sequence). V shed 4 bases, J shed 1 base, and the junction held 6 bases outside the gene matches. The CDR3 contains 16 residues. CDR3 amino acids: CASSSRQGQSNQPQHF. DNA of the CDR3: TGTGCCAGCAGTTCCCGACAGGGGCAGAGCAATCAGCCCCAGCATTTT.

This CDR3 is CASSLTGDSTEAFF. CDR3 coding DNA: TGTGCCAGCAGCCTCACAGGGGATAGCACTGAAGCTTTCTTT. This rearrangement joins TRBV9 to TRBJ1-1; TRBD1 agrees at 7 bases. The germline CDR1 and CDR2 sequences are SGDLS and YYNGEE. This CDR3 is built from 14 residues. V dropped 4 bases and J dropped 4; count of bases not matched to a gene: 7. The full variable domain, rest sourced from reference TRBV9 and TRBJ1-1, is DSGVTQTPKHLITATGQRVTLRCSPRSGDLSVYWYQQSLDQGLQFLIQYYNGEERAKGNILERFSAQQFPDLHSELNLSSLELGDSALYFCASSLTGDSTEAFFGQGTRLTVV.

This clone has more than one count but fewer than ten. The genes are TRBV4-3 and TRBJ1-6, with 7 bases lining up with TRBD1. Trimming took 0 bases from V and 7 from J; bases not matched to a gene: 3. Germline assignment: CDR1 LGHNA and CDR2 YSLEER. The CDR3 runs 15 residues. CDR3 nucleotides: TGCGCCAGCAGCCAAGAATTGGACAGGAATTCACCCCTCCACTTT. It codes for CASSQELDRNSPLHF.

The chain combines TRBV28 with TRBJ2-1; 7 positions match TRBD2. J gave up 6 bases and V 7 bases, and 9 bases lay outside the gene matches. The length of the CDR3 is 14 residues. Germline CDR1 MDHEN, CDR2 SYDVKM. The chain's CDR3 is CASTSPGRVNEQFF. The CDR3 nucleotides read TGTGCCAGCACGTCACCTGGGAGGGTCAATGAGCAGTTCTTC.

This chain links TRBV5-1 with TRBJ2-5; tentatively, D is TRBD2 (6 bases). The CDR3 extends over 15 amino acids. The germline V gene has CDR1 SGHRS and CDR2 YFSETQ. The V and J ends lost 3 bases and 1 base respectively, with 13 bases between them. The CDR3 spells CASSWNPGLQETQYF. The CDR3 DNA reads as TGCGCCAGCAGCTGGAACCCGGGACTCCAAGAGACCCAGTACTTC.

V and J are TRBV30 and TRBJ2-5; TRBD1 agrees at 11 bases. The CDR3 has 14 amino acids. The V and J ends lost 3 bases and 5 bases, in that order; junction bases with no gene match: 5. Germline V gives CDR1 GTSNPN, CDR2 SVGIG (reference sequence). CDR3 DNA sequence: TGTGCCTGGAGCGGGACAGGGGGTTGGGAGACCCAGTACTTC. It encodes CAWSGTGGWETQYF. Full variable domain (remainder filled in from reference TRBV30 and TRBJ2-5): SQTIHQWPATLVQPVGSPLSLECTVEGTSNPNLYWYRQAAGRGLQLLFYSVGIGQISSEVPQNLSASRPQDRQFILSSKKLLLSDSGFYLCAWSGTGGWETQYFGPGTRLLVL.

For the CDR3, the DNA is TGCGCCAGCAGCAGCCGGGACAGGGGCTGGAGCTCCTACGAGCAGTACTTC. Amino acid sequence: CASSSRDRGWSSYEQYF. V usage is TRBV5-1 and J usage is TRBJ2-7; 10 bases map to TRBD1. V shed 4 bases, J shed 0 bases, and the junction held 10 bases outside the gene matches. This CDR3 spans 17 amino acids. Germline CDR1 reads SGHRS; CDR2 reads YFSETQ.

The chain combines TRBV28 with TRBJ1-4; D might be TRBD1 (5 bases). CDR3 size: 16 residues. With 5 bases removed from V and 11 bases from J, the gap between germline ends came to 24 bases. CDR1 is MDHEN and CDR2 is SYDVKM in the germline V gene. The DNA of the CDR3 is TGTGCCAGCAGTCCCCCCCCCGGAGCAGGGTTAAAGAAACTGTTTTTT. Protein product: CASSPPPGAGLKKLFF.

The chain employs TRBV6-5 and TRBJ2-5; 11 bases fit TRBD2. This CDR3 has 13 residues. Germline-derived CDR1 and CDR2 are MNHEY and SVGAGI. The ends lost 11 bases at V and 2 bases at J; junction bases unmatched: 4. The chain's CDR3 is CAYLAGGQETQYF. The CDR3 DNA reads as TGTGCCTACTTAGCGGGAGGGCAAGAGACCCAGTACTTC.

The chain combines TRBV10-1 with TRBJ2-1; a weak D match, TRBD1 (6 bases). Trimming cost V 0 bases and J 9 bases, with 9 bases left between them. The CDR3 runs to 13 residues. Per germline, CDR1 WNHNN and CDR2 SYGVQD (reference sequence). As DNA, the CDR3 is TGCGCCAGCAGTGAGTCGATAGGGGGTGAGCAGTTCTTC. Its protein product is CASSESIGGEQFF.